Shown below are 19 T cell receptor beta chains from a single sample sequenced in a study of T cells in Graves' hyperthyroidism and ophthalmopathy. RNA transcripts were the template for amplifying TCR beta CDR3 regions. A first-round RT-PCR of the TCR CDR3 used the HTBI primer set. TCRdb reprocessed the multiplex PCR reads with MiXCR, giving one entry per CDR3 protein. Of about 59,000 distinct CDR3 sequences in the sample, 53% are singletons; the top ten hold more than 3%. The sample was blood. The origin of the receptors is a woman aged 55-69 years with Graves' ophthalmopathy.

The chain uses TRBV4-1 and TRBJ2-7, with 10 bases that match TRBD2. After removal of 4 bases from V and 9 bases from J, the junction contained 9 bases not matched to a gene. CDR1 and CDR2 (germline): MGHRA, YSYEKL. The CDR3 length is 14 residues. DNA of the CDR3: TGCGCCAGCAGCCCCTGGATTAGCGGGAGGCTGCAGTACTTC. Translation gives CASSPWISGRLQYF.

As to this clonotype: A read error may account for a junction end that differs from germline. The genes are TRBV7-9 and TRBJ2-5, with D tentatively TRBD1 (7 bases). Germline-derived CDR1 and CDR2 are SEHNR and FQNEAQ (reference sequence). The CDR3 has 15 amino acids. The chain's CDR3 is CASSSTGTPRETQDF. The CDR3 coding sequence is TGTGCCAGCAGCTCGACAGGGACGCCTCGGGAGACCCAGGACTTC.

V and J are TRBV7-9 and TRBJ2-7; D is undetermined. Deletions cut 4 bases from V and 7 bases from J, with 8 bases between. Looked up from germline, CDR1 is SEHNR and CDR2 is FQNEAQ (reference sequence). This CDR3 has 11 amino acids. CDR3 in amino acids: CASSSLEEQYF. CDR3 bases: TGTGCCAGCAGCTCCCTGGAGGAGCAGTACTTC.

This clonotype was detected many times. J is TRBJ1-1 and V is TRBV10-3, with D tentatively TRBD1 (6 bases). The V end was cut by 11 bases, the J end by 5 bases, with 18 bases between. The CDR3 spans 13 residues. Germline CDR1 is ENHRY and CDR2 is SYGVKD. CDR3 DNA: TGTGCCCTCAAGAGGGGGGCAGAAACTGAAGCTTTCTTT. Translated, it gives CALKRGAETEAFF.

The J gene is TRBJ1-3, the V gene TRBV7-9, with D maybe TRBD1 (5 bases). CDR3 size: 14 residues. Trimming took 2 bases from V and 2 from J, leaving 7 bases between them. Germline V lookup: CDR1 SEHNR, CDR2 FQNEAQ (reference sequence). CDR3 protein: CASSLMGAGNTIYF. In DNA, the CDR3 is TGTGCCAGCAGCTTAATGGGGGCTGGAAACACCATATATTTT.

In this sample, this clonotype turned up once. The J gene is TRBJ1-2, the V gene TRBV19; no clear D gene. V was shortened by 7 bases and J by 6 bases, with 15 bases between the two germline ends. CDR1 LNHDA and CDR2 SQIVND come from the germline V gene (reference sequence). The CDR3 has 13 residues. The chain's CDR3 is CASTPGPGNGYTF. DNA for the CDR3: TGTGCCAGTACCCCCGGGCCCGGGAATGGCTACACCTTC.

This clonotype was seen a few times. One end of the junction does not line up with germline, which may come from a read error. The genes are TRBV20-1 and TRBJ2-1; 8 positions match TRBD1. The germline CDR1 and CDR2 sequences are DFQATT and SNEGSKA (reference sequence). CDR3 length: 13 residues. For the CDR3, the DNA is TGCAGTGCTATAACAGGGGGAGGCAATCAGCAGTTCTTC. This sequence encodes CSAITGGGNQQFF.

This clonotype has ten or more counts. The DNA of the CDR3 is TGTGCCAGCAGCGTAGGGCCCTCCGCAAACACTGAAGCTTTCTTT. Protein product: CASSVGPSANTEAFF. The chain couples TRBV9 to TRBJ1-1; D uncertain. Germline values: CDR1 SGDLS, CDR2 YYNGEE. Trimming shortened V by 0 bases and J by 2 bases, and 11 bases separated the two germline ends. This CDR3 has 15 residues. Drawing the rest from reference TRBV9 and TRBJ1-1, the complete variable domain is DSGVTQTPKHLITATGQRVTLRCSPRSGDLSVYWYQQSLDQGLQFLIQYYNGEERAKGNILERFSAQQFPDLHSELNLSSLELGDSALYFCASSVGPSANTEAFFGQGTRLTVV.

This sequence joins TRBV9 and TRBJ2-1; D not resolved. V dropped 3 bases and J dropped 6 bases, with 19 bases sitting between them. This CDR3 spans 16 amino acids. Germline-derived CDR1 and CDR2 are SGDLS and YYNGEE. As DNA, the CDR3 is TGTGCCAGCAGCGACCACAATAGTGCACGGAGCAATGAGCAGTTCTTC. Translation gives CASSDHNSARSNEQFF.

This clonotype was observed at least ten times. The genes are TRBV9 and TRBJ2-1; D is possibly TRBD2 (7 bases). The CDR3 spans 16 residues. Germline-derived CDR1 and CDR2 are SGDLS and YYNGEE. V dropped 5 bases and J dropped 5 bases, with 20 bases sitting between them. The CDR3 nucleotides read TGTGCCAGCAGTAAGGGGGGGGGGGCGGTTAACAATGAGCAGTTCTTC. It specifies CASSKGGGAVNNEQFF.

The chain joins TRBV14 to TRBJ2-7; D is unclear. The germline V gene encodes CDR1 SGHDN and CDR2 FVKESK. V was clipped by 3 bases and J by 6 bases, with 9 bases between them. The CDR3 sequence is 12 residues long. The CDR3 is CASSHTGVEQYF. CDR3 in DNA: TGTGCCAGCAGCCACACTGGGGTCGAGCAGTACTTC. The full variable domain, its missing parts supplied by reference TRBV14 and TRBJ2-7, is EAGVTQFPSHSVIEKGQTVTLRCDPISGHDNLYWYRRVMGKEIKFLLHFVKESKQDESGMPNNRFLAERTGGTYSTLKVQPAELEDSGVYFCASSHTGVEQYFGPGTRLTVT.

This clonotype is judged medium-sized. The chain has TRBV7-2 and TRBJ2-2; no reliable D call. CDR1 is SGHTA and CDR2 is FQGNSA in the germline V gene. The CDR3 extends over 10 amino acids. Trimming left V 5 bases short and J 8 bases short, with 3 bases between. DNA of the CDR3: TGTGCCAGCAGCAGGGGGGAGCTGTTTTTT. Residues: CASSRGELFF.

To note about this clonotype: Mismatch with germline at one junction end may stem from a read error. The V call is TRBV7-6, the J call TRBJ1-6; maybe TRBD1 (6 bases). In germline, CDR1 is SGHVS, CDR2 FNYEAQ. This CDR3 comprises 14 residues. The CDR3 DNA is TGTGCCAGCGACGGGGGCTCCTGTAATTCACCCCTCCACTTT. It is translated as CASDGGSCNSPLHF.

J is TRBJ2-3 and V is TRBV29-1, with 9 nucleotides matching TRBD2. Unmatched junction bases numbered 5, after V lost 7 bases and J lost 0 bases. Germline V lookup: CDR1 SQVTM, CDR2 ANQGSEA. This CDR3 comprises 14 residues. The CDR3 sequence is CSGTSVGSTDTQYF. The CDR3 DNA reads TGCAGCGGGACTAGCGTAGGGAGCACAGATACGCAGTATTTT.

The rearrangement links TRBV6-1 to TRBJ1-6; a weak D match, TRBD1 (6 bases). Germline V gene data show CDR1 as MNHNS and CDR2 as SASEGT. The CDR3 covers 13 residues. Trimming cost V 7 bases and J 10 bases, with 14 bases left between them. In nucleotides, the CDR3 is TGTGCCAGCACCAGGGGAGAAAGCTCACCCCTCCACTTT. This gives the protein CASTRGESSPLHF.

This clonotype came up many times. The rearrangement uses TRBV12-3 or TRBV12-4 and TRBJ1-5, with 7 bases fitting TRBD1. The trim removed 0 bases at V and 0 bases at J, leaving 2 bases unmatched. The CDR3 is 16 amino acids. CDR3 coding DNA: TGTGCCAGCAGTTTAGCGGGACAGTTTAGCAATCAGCCCCAGCATTTT. Translating it yields CASSLAGQFSNQPQHF.

The CDR3 DNA follows: TGTGCCAGCACCTGGGGGGGGCGCGGCTACACCTTC. It encodes CASTWGGRGYTF. J is TRBJ1-2 and V is TRBV7-9, with D possibly matching TRBD1 (6 bases). Trimming left V 7 bases short and J 8 bases short, with 14 bases between. The CDR3 loop spans 12 amino acids. The germline V gene has CDR1 SEHNR and CDR2 FQNEAQ (reference sequence).

This clonotype was recorded at least ten times. This chain joins TRBV10-3 and TRBJ2-1; 10 bases agree with TRBD1. Germline assignment: CDR1 ENHRY and CDR2 SYGVKD. Trimming removed 6 bases from V and 5 bases from J; junction bases left unmatched: 7. This CDR3 region has 15 residues. The CDR3 region has the DNA TGTGCCATCAGCGGAGGGGGACAGGGGAACAATGAGCAGTTCTTC. Amino acid sequence: CAISGGGQGNNEQFF.

This clonotype was found a few times. The chain uses TRBV15 and TRBJ2-3; D call uncertain. The CDR3 is 15 residues long. Deletions cut 0 bases from V and 5 bases from J, with 12 bases between. Germline V gives CDR1 LNHNV, CDR2 YYDKDF (reference sequence). The CDR3 nucleotides are TGTGCCACCAGCAGAGAATACGACATAAGAGATACGCAGTATTTT. It translates to CATSREYDIRDTQYF.